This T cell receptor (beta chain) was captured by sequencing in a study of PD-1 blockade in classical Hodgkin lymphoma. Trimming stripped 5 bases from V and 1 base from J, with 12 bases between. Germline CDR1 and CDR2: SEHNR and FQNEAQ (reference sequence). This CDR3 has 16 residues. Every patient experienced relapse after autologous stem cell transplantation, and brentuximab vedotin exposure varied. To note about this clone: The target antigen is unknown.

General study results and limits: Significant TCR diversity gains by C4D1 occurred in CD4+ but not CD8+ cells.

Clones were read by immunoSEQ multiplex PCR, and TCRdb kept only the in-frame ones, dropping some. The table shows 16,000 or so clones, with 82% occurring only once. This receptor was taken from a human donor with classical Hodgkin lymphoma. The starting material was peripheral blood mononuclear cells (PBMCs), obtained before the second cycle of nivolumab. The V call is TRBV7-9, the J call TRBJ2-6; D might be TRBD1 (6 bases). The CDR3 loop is CASSPLRGSGANVLTF. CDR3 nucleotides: TGTGCCAGCAGCCCACTCAGGGGATCTGGGGCCAACGTCCTGACTTTC. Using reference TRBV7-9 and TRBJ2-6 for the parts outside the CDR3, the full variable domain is DTGVSQNPRHKITKRGQNVTFRCDPISEHNRLYWYRQTLGQGPEFLTYFQNEAQLEKSRLLSDRFSAERPKGSFSTLEIQRTEQGDSAMYLCASSPLRGSGANVLTFGAGSRLTVL.